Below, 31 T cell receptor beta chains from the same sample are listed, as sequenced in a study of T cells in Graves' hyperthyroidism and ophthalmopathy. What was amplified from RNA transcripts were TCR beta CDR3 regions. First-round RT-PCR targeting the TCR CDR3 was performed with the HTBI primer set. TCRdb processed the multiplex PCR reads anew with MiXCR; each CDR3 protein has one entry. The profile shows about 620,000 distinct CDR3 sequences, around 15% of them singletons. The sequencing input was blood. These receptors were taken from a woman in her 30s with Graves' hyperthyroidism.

The CDR3 loop is CASSIRDAKNIQYF. CDR3 DNA sequence: TGTGCCAGTAGTATAAGGGACGCCAAAAACATTCAGTACTTC. This rearrangement joins TRBV19 to TRBJ2-4; D possibly uses TRBD1 or TRBD2 (5 bases each). The CDR3 is 14 residues long. Trimming left V 2 bases short and J 1 base short, with 6 bases between. Germline assignment: CDR1 LNHDA and CDR2 SQIVND (reference sequence).

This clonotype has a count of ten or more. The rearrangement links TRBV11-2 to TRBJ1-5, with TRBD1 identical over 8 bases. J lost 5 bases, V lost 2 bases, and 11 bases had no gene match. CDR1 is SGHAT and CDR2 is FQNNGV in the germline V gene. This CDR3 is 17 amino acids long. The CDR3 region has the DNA TGTGCCAGCAGCTTAAATCAGGGGGCCTACCCTTATCAGCCCCAGCATTTT. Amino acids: CASSLNQGAYPYQPQHF.

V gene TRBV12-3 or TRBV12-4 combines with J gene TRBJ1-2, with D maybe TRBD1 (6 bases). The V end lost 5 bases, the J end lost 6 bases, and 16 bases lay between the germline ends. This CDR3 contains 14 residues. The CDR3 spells CASSRAGEGDGYTF. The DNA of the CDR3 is TGTGCCAGCAGTCGGGCAGGGGAAGGGGATGGCTACACCTTC.

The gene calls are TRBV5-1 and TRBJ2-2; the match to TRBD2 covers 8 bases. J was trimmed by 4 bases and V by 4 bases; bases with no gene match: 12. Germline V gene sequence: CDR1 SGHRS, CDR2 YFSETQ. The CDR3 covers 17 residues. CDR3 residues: CASSPGGFRLRTGELFF. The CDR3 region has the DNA TGCGCCAGCAGCCCGGGGGGGTTCCGTTTGCGCACCGGGGAGCTGTTTTTT.

CDR3 sequence reads: CASSLAPGRKNTEAFF. The CDR3 DNA reads as TGTGCCAGCAGCTTAGCGCCTGGACGGAAGAACACTGAAGCTTTCTTT. This sequence joins TRBV7-9 and TRBJ1-1, with D unclear. This CDR3 comprises 16 residues. V was trimmed by 0 bases and J by 1 base, leaving 12 bases between them. Per germline, CDR1 SEHNR and CDR2 FQNEAQ (reference sequence).

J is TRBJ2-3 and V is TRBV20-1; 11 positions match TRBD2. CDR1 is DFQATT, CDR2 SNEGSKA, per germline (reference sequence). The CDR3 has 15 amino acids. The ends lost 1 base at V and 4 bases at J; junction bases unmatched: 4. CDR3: CSARGPSGRSDTQYF. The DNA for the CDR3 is TGCAGTGCTAGAGGTCCTAGCGGGAGGTCAGATACGCAGTATTTT.

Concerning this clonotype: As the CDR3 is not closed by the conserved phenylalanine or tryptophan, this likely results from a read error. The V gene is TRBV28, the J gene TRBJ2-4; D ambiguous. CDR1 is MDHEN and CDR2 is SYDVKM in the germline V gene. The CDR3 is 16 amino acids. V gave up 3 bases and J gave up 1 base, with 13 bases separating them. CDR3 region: CASSFGGLGAKNIQYL. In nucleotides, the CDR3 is TGTGCCAGCAGTTTCGGTGGCTTGGGGGCCAAAAACATTCAGTACCTC.

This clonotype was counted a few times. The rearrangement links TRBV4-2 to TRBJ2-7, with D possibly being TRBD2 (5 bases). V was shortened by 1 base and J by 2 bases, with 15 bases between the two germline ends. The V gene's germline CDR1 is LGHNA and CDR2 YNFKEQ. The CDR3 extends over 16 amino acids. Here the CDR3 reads CASSQGGSVGTYEQYF. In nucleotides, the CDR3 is TGTGCCAGCAGCCAAGGGGGTTCGGTCGGGACCTACGAGCAGTACTTC.

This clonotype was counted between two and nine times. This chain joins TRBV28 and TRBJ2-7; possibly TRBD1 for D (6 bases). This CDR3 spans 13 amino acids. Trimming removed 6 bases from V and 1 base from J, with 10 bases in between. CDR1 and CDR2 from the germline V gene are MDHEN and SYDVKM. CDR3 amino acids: CASRQGPSYEQYF. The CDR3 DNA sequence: TGTGCCAGCAGACAGGGCCCGTCCTACGAGCAGTACTTC.

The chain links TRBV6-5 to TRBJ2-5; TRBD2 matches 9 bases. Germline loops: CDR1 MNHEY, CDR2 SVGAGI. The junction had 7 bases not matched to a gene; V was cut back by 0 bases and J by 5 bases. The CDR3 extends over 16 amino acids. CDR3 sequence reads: CASSYSALAGDETQYF. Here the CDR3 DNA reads TGTGCCAGCAGTTACTCGGCGTTAGCGGGAGACGAGACCCAGTACTTC.

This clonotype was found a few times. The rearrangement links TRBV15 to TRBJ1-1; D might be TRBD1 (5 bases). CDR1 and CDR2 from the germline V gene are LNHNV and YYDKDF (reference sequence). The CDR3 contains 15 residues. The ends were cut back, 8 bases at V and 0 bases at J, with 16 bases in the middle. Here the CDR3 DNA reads TGTGCCACCTATTCACAGGCCACAATGAACACTGAAGCTTTCTTT. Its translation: CATYSQATMNTEAFF.

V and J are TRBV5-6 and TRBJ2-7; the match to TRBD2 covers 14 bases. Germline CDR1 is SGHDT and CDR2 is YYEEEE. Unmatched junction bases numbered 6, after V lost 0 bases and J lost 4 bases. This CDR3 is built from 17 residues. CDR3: CASSLAWTSGRLYEQYF. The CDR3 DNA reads TGTGCCAGCAGCTTGGCTTGGACTAGCGGGAGGTTGTACGAGCAGTACTTC.

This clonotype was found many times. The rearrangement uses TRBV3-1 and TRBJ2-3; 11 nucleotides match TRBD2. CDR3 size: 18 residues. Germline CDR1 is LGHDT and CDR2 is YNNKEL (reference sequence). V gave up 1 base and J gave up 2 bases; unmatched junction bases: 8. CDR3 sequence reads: CASSQVVGTSGITDTQYF. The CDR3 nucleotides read TGTGCCAGCAGCCAAGTTGTCGGGACTAGCGGAATCACAGATACGCAGTATTTT.

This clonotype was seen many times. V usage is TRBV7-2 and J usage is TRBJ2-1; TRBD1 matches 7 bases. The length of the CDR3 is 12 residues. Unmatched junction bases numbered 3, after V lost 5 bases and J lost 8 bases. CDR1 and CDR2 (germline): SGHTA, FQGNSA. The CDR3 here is CASSRGPYEQFF. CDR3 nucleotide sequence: TGTGCCAGCAGCAGGGGGCCCTATGAGCAGTTCTTC.

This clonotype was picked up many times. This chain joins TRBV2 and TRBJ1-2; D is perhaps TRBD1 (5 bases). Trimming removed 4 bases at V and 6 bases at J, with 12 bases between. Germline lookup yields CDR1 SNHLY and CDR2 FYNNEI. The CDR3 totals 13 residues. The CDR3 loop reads CASSGATANGYTF. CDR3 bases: TGTGCCAGCAGTGGGGCGACAGCCAATGGCTACACCTTC.

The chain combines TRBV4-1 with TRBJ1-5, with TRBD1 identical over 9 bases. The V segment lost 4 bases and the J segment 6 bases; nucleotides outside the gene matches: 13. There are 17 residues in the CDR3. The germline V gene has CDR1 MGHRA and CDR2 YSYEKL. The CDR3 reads CASSRSGTGMSGQPQHF. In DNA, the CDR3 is TGCGCCAGCAGCCGGTCCGGGACAGGGATGAGTGGTCAGCCCCAGCATTTT.

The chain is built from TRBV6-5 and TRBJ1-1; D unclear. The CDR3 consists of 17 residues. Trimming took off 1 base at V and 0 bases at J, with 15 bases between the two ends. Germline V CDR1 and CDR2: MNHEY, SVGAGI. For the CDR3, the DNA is TGTGCCAGCAGTTACTATGGCGGCCTGCCCATGAACACTGAAGCTTTCTTT. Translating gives CASSYYGGLPMNTEAFF.

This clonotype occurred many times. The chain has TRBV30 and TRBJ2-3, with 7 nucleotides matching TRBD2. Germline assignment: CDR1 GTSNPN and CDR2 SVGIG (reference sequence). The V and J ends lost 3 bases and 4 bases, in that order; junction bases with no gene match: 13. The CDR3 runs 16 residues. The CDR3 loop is CAWSREGAGRSDTQYF. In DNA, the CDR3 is TGTGCCTGGAGCCGGGAAGGAGCGGGAAGGTCAGATACGCAGTATTTT.

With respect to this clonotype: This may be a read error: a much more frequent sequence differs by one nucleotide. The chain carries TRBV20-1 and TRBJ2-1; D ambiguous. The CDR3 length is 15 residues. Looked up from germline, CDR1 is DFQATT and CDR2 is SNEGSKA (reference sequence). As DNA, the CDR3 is TGCAGTGCTAGTTGGTCGGGCCACCACGACAATGAGCAGCTCTTC. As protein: CSASWSGHHDNEQLF.

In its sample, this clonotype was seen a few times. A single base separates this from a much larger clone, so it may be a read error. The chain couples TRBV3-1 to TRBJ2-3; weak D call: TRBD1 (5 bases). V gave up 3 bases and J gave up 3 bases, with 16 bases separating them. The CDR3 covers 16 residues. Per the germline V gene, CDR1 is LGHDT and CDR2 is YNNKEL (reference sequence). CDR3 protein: CASSHFVQKGTDTQYF. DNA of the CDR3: TGTGCCAGCAGCCACTTCGTCCAAAAGGGGACAGATACGCAGTATTTT.

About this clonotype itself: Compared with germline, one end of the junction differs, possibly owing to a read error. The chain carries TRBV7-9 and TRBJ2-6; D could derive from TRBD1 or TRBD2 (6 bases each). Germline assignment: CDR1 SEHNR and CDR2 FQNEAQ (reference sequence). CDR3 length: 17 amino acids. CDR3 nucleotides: TGTGCCAGCAGCTTAGAACGCACAGGGCTGGGGGGCAACGTCCTGACTTTC. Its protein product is CASSLERTGLGGNVLTF.

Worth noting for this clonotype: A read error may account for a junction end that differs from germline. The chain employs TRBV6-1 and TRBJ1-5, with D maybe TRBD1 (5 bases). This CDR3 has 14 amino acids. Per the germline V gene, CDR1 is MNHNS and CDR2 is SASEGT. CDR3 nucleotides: TGTGCCAGCAGTGGGGGGTTCGGCAATCAGCCCCACCATTTT. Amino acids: CASSGGFGNQPHHF.

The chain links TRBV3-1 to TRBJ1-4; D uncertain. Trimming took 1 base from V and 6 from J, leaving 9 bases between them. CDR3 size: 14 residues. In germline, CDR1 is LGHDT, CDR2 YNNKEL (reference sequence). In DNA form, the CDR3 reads TGTGCCAGCAGCCAAGCGGGGTCGTATGAAAAACTGTTTTTT. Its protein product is CASSQAGSYEKLFF.

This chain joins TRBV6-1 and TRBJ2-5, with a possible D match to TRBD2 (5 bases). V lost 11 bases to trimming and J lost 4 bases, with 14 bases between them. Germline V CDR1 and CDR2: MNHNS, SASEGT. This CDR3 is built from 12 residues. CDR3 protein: CAGFRTVETQYF. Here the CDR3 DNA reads TGTGCCGGATTTAGGACTGTAGAGACCCAGTACTTC.

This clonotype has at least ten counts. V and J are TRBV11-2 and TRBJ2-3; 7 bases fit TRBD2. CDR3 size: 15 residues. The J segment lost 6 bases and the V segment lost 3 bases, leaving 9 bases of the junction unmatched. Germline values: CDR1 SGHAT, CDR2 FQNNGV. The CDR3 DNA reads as TGTGCCAGCAGCTTCAGCGGGAAGTTCTCCGATACGCAGTATTTT. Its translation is CASSFSGKFSDTQYF. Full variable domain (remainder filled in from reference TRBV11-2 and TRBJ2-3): EAGVAQSPRYKIIEKRQSVAFWCNPISGHATLYWYQQILGQGPKLLIQFQNNGVVDDSQLPKDRFSAERLKGVDSTLKIQPAKLEDSAVYLCASSFSGKFSDTQYFGPGTRLTVL.

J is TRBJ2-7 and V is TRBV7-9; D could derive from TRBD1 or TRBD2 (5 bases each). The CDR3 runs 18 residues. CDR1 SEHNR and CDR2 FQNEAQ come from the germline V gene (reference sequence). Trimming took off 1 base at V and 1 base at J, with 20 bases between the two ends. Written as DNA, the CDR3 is TGTGCCAGCAGCTTAGTTATGGGGGTTGGACGAAGGTCCTACGAGCAGTACTTC. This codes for CASSLVMGVGRRSYEQYF.

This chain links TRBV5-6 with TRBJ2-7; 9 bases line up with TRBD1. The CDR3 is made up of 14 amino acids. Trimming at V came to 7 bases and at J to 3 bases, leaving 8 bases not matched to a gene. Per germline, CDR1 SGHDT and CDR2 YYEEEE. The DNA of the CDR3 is TGTGCCAGCGGATGGGGGACAGGGATCTACGAGCAGTACTTC. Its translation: CASGWGTGIYEQYF.

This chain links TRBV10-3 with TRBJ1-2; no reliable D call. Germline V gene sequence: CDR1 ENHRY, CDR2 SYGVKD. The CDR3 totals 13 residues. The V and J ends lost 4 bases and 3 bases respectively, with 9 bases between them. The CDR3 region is CAISGGRDYGYTF. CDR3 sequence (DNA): TGTGCCATCAGTGGAGGGCGTGACTATGGCTACACCTTC.

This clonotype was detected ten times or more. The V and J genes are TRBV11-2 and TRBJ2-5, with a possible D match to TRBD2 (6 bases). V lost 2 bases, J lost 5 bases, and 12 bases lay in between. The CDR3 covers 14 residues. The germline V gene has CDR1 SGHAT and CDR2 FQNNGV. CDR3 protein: CASSLNHGGETQYF. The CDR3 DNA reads TGTGCCAGCAGCTTAAATCACGGAGGGGAGACCCAGTACTTC.

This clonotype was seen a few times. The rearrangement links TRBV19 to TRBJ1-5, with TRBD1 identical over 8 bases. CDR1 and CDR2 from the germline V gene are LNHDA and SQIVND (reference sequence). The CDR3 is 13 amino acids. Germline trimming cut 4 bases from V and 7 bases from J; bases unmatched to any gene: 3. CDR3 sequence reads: CASSRQGQQPQHF. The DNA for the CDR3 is TGTGCCAGTAGTAGACAGGGGCAACAGCCCCAGCATTTT.

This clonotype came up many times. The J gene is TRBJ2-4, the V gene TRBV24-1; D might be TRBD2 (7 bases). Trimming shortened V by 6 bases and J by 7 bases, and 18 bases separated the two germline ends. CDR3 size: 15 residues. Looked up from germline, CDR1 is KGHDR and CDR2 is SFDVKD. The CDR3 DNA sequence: TGTGCCACCAGTAGGGGGGGATATGGGGAGAACATTCAGTACTTC. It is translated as CATSRGGYGENIQYF.